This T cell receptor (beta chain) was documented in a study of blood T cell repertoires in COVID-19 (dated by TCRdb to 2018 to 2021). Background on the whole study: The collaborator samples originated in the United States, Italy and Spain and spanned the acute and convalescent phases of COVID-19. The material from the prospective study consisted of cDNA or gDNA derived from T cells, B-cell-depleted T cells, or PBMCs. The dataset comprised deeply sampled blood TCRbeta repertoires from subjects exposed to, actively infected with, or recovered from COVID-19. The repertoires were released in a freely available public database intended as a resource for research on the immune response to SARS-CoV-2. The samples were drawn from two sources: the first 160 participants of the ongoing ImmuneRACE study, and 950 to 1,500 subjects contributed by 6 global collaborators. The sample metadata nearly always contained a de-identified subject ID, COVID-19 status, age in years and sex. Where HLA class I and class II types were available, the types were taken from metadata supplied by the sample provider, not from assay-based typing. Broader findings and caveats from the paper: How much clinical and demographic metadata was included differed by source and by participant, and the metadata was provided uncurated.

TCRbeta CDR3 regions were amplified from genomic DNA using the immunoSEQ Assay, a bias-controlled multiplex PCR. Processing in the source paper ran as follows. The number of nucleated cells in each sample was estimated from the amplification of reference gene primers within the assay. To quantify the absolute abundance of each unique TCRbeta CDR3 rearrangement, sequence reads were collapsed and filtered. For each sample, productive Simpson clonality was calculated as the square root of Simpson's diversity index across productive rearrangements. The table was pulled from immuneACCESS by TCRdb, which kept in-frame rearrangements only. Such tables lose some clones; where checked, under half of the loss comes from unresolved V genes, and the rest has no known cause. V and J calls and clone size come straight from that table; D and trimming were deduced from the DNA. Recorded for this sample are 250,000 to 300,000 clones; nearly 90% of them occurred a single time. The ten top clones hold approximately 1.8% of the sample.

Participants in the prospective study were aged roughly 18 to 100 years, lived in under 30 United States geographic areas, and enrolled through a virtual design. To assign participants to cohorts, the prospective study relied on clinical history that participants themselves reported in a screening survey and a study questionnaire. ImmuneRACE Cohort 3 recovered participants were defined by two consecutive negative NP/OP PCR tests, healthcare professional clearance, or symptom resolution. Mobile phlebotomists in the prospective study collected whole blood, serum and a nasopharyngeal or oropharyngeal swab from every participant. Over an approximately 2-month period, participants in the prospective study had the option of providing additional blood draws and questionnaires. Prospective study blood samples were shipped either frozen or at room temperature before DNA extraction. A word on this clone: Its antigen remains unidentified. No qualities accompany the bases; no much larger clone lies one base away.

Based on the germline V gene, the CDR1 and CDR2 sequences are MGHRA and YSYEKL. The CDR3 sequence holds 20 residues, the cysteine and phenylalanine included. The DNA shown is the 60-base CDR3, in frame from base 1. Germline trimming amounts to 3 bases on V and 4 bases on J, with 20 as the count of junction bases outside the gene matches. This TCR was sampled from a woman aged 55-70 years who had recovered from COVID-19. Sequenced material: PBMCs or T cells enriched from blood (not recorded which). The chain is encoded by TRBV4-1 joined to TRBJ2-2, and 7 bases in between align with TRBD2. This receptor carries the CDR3 CASSHRRGAIAGRGTGELFF. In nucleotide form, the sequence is TGCGCCAGCAGCCACCGAAGAGGAGCTATAGCGGGCCGCGGCACCGGGGAGCTGTTTTTT.